Shown below are 22 T cell receptor beta chains from a single sample sequenced in a study of blood T cell repertoires in COVID-19. Assay used: immunoSEQ multiplex PCR; TCRdb lists only in-frame clones, some missing. Counted here are under 400,000 clones, over 75% occurring once; the ten biggest clones make up about 10%. Input material: peripheral blood. These receptor sequences come from a woman younger than 45 with COVID-19, enrolled during active disease.

The chain recombines TRBV2 with TRBJ1-4; TRBD1 might be the D (6 bases). CDR3 size: 12 residues. Germline V gene lookup returns CDR1 SNHLY and CDR2 FYNNEI. The V end lost 6 bases, the J end lost 6 bases, and 8 bases lay between the germline ends. The CDR3 region is CASRAGDEKLFF. CDR3 in DNA: TGTGCCAGCAGGGCAGGGGATGAAAAACTGTTTTTT.

The V gene is TRBV6-5, the J gene TRBJ1-1; TRBD1 is a possible D gene (5 bases). CDR3 length: 14 amino acids. Trimming stripped 6 bases from V and 1 base from J, with 12 bases between. Germline values: CDR1 MNHEY, CDR2 SVGAGI. CDR3 in DNA: TGTGCCAGCAGCCGCGTTGACAGGAACACTGAAGCTTTCTTT. It yields the protein CASSRVDRNTEAFF.

The chain recombines TRBV29-1 with TRBJ1-3; 7 nucleotides agree with TRBD1. CDR3 size: 15 residues. CDR1 is SQVTM, CDR2 ANQGSEA, per germline. V gave up 8 bases and J gave up 0 bases; unmatched junction bases: 10. For the CDR3, the DNA is TGCAGCCTCAAGAGGGGGCGGATCTCTGGAAACACCATATATTTT. Translated, it gives CSLKRGRISGNTIYF.

The rearrangement links TRBV7-2 to TRBJ2-7, with TRBD2 matching over 7 bases. Looked up from germline, CDR1 is SGHTA and CDR2 is FQGNSA. This CDR3 spans 15 amino acids. V gave up 4 bases and J gave up 3 bases; unmatched junction bases: 9. The chain's CDR3 is CASSYGGDPSYEQYF. Written as DNA, the CDR3 is TGTGCCAGCAGCTATGGGGGGGATCCCAGCTACGAGCAGTACTTC.

The chain employs TRBV7-9 and TRBJ2-1, with TRBD2 identical over 8 bases. Trimming took 5 bases from V and 7 from J; bases not matched to a gene: 10. The CDR3 runs 15 residues. CDR1 is SEHNR and CDR2 is FQNEAQ in the germline V gene (reference sequence). The CDR3: CASSRGGFRPNEQFF. CDR3 in DNA: TGTGCCAGCAGCCGGGGGGGTTTTCGCCCGAATGAGCAGTTCTTC.

The chain uses TRBV12-5 and TRBJ2-7; TRBD1 matches 7 bases. CDR3 length: 12 residues. The V segment lost 10 bases and the J segment 6 bases; nucleotides outside the gene matches: 9. CDR1 and CDR2 from the germline V gene are LGHNT and FRNRAP. DNA of the CDR3: TGTGCTACTCGACGGGACAGTGGCGAGCAGTACTTC. Encoded protein: CATRRDSGEQYF.

The chain's CDR3 is CASSYSQGTGETQYF. CDR3 in DNA: TGTGCCAGCAGCTATTCCCAGGGTACGGGAGAGACCCAGTACTTC. This rearrangement joins TRBV7-2 to TRBJ2-5, with D perhaps TRBD1 (5 bases). Germline CDR1 SGHTA, CDR2 FQGNSA. The germline V and J ends were trimmed by 4 bases and 4 bases, with 16 bases remaining between them. The CDR3 extends over 15 amino acids.

The rearrangement joins TRBV20-1 to TRBJ2-3, with a tentative D call TRBD2 (5 bases). CDR1 is DFQATT, CDR2 SNEGSKA, per germline (reference sequence). V was trimmed by 6 bases and J by 5 bases, leaving 9 bases between them. The CDR3 sequence is 11 residues long. This chain's CDR3 is CSAGLEDTQYF. The CDR3, as DNA: TGCAGTGCAGGACTTGAAGATACGCAGTATTTT.

This chain connects TRBV7-9 to TRBJ2-7, with a possible D match to TRBD2 (6 bases). Trimming removed 4 bases at V and 0 bases at J, with 16 bases between. The CDR3 runs 16 residues. Germline V gives CDR1 SEHNR, CDR2 FQNEAQ (reference sequence). CDR3 sequence (DNA): TGTGCCAGCAGCTCAGTTAGCGGAGCGGTCTCCTACGAGCAGTACTTC. Translation: CASSSVSGAVSYEQYF.

Only one count was recorded for this clone. The chain carries TRBV6-5 and TRBJ1-2, with a tentative D call TRBD1 (6 bases). CDR3 length: 14 residues. The ends were cut back, 7 bases at V and 1 base at J, with 13 bases in the middle. Per germline, CDR1 MNHEY and CDR2 SVGAGI. The CDR3 sequence is CASTGTNHNYGYTF. In DNA, the CDR3 is TGTGCCAGCACCGGGACAAATCATAACTATGGCTACACCTTC.

V gene TRBV2 combines with J gene TRBJ2-5, with D perhaps matching TRBD1 (6 bases). The germline V and J ends were trimmed by 7 bases and 1 base, with 10 bases remaining between them. Germline CDR1 is SNHLY and CDR2 is FYNNEI. This CDR3 spans 13 amino acids. CDR3 sequence: CASTWTVQETQYF. DNA of the CDR3: TGTGCCAGCACCTGGACAGTCCAAGAGACCCAGTACTTC.

V gene TRBV28 combines with J gene TRBJ2-3; 8 nucleotides agree with TRBD2. Trimming removed 4 bases from V and 0 bases from J; junction bases left unmatched: 6. From germline, CDR1 is MDHEN and CDR2 SYDVKM. This CDR3 spans 16 amino acids. The CDR3 spells CASSSRASGSTDTQYF. In nucleotides, the CDR3 is TGTGCCAGCAGTTCCAGGGCTAGCGGGAGCACAGATACGCAGTATTTT. The full variable domain, in which reference TRBV28 and TRBJ2-3 provide the parts outside the CDR3, is DVKVTQSSRYLVKRTGEKVFLECVQDMDHENMFWYRQDPGLGLRLIYFSYDVKMKEKGDIPEGYSVSREKKERFSLILESASTNQTSMYLCASSSRASGSTDTQYFGPGTRLTVL.

The chain uses TRBV6-5 and TRBJ2-2; 7 positions match TRBD2. The germline CDR1 and CDR2 sequences are MNHEY and SVGAGI. Trimming cost V 7 bases and J 1 base; bases outside gene matches: 3. This CDR3 contains 14 residues. CDR3 residues: CASKASGNTGELFF. CDR3 DNA sequence: TGTGCCAGCAAAGCTAGCGGGAACACCGGGGAGCTGTTTTTT.

This clone was picked up one time. CDR3 sequence (DNA): TGTGCCACCAGCAGAGGGGCAGACTCTGGGGCCAACGTCCTGACTTTC. Translated: CATSRGADSGANVLTF. This chain uses TRBV15 with TRBJ2-6; D gene ambiguous. Deletions cut 1 base from V and 0 bases from J, with 7 bases between. CDR1 and CDR2 (germline): LNHNV, YYDKDF (reference sequence). The length of the CDR3 is 16 residues.

The chain recombines TRBV18 with TRBJ2-1; 14 bases agree with TRBD2. The CDR3 loop spans 16 amino acids. V was clipped by 3 bases and J by 11 bases; unmatched bases: 9. Looked up from germline, CDR1 is KGHSH and CDR2 is LQKENI. CDR3 protein: CASSPIPGLAGVKQFF. CDR3 bases: TGTGCCAGCTCACCTATTCCGGGACTAGCGGGAGTAAAGCAGTTCTTC.

This clone showed up just once. The rearrangement joins TRBV6-5 to TRBJ2-7; 9 positions agree with TRBD1. CDR3 length: 14 residues. With 6 bases clipped from V and 3 bases from J, the junction kept 6 bases outside the gene matches. Per germline, CDR1 MNHEY and CDR2 SVGAGI. CDR3 nucleotides: TGTGCCAGCAGCCGGGACAGGGACGTCTACGAGCAGTACTTC. It is translated as CASSRDRDVYEQYF.

This sequence joins TRBV5-1 and TRBJ2-5; 9 bases fit TRBD2. The CDR3 loop spans 15 amino acids. Germline V CDR1 and CDR2: SGHRS, YFSETQ. The ends lost 0 bases at V and 2 bases at J; junction bases unmatched: 2. CDR3 loop: CASSLELAGQETQYF. CDR3 nucleotides: TGCGCCAGCAGCTTGGAGCTAGCGGGACAAGAGACCCAGTACTTC. The entire variable domain, with the rest obtained from reference TRBV5-1 and TRBJ2-5, is as follows: KAGVTQTPRYLIKTRGQQVTLSCSPISGHRSVSWYQQTPGQGLQFLFEYFSETQRNKGNFPGRFSGRQFSNSRSEMNVSTLELGDSALYLCASSLELAGQETQYFGPGTRLLVL.

The chain couples TRBV4-1 to TRBJ2-3, with TRBD2 matching over 9 bases. In germline, CDR1 is MGHRA, CDR2 YSYEKL. Trimming removed 8 bases from V and 3 bases from J; junction bases left unmatched: 12. The CDR3 sequence is 16 residues long. Written as DNA, the CDR3 is TGCGCCAGCGGGATAGCGGGAGCCGTTGGAACAGATACGCAGTATTTT. This encodes CASGIAGAVGTDTQYF.

The table lists this clone with a few counts. The CDR3 DNA reads as TGCGCCAGCAGCCAAGACACCCTAGCATCGGGTGAGCAGTACTTC. This encodes CASSQDTLASGEQYF. The gene calls are TRBV4-1 and TRBJ2-7; the D gene is possibly TRBD2 (5 bases). Between the trimmed V and J ends, which lost 0 bases and 7 bases, there was a span of 16 bases. The CDR3 contains 15 residues. The germline V gene encodes CDR1 MGHRA and CDR2 YSYEKL.

The sample holds a few counts of this clone. The rearrangement uses TRBV4-1 and TRBJ2-7; D may be TRBD1 (5 bases). This CDR3 is 15 amino acids long. Germline CDR1 reads MGHRA; CDR2 reads YSYEKL. Deletions cut 1 base from V and 4 bases from J, with 14 bases between. The CDR3: CASSQGWRTQYEQYF. DNA for the CDR3: TGCGCCAGCAGCCAAGGATGGCGGACACAGTACGAGCAGTACTTC.

In DNA form, the CDR3 reads TGTGCCAGCAGCCCAGGGATTTCCTACGAGCAGTACTTC. Encoded protein: CASSPGISYEQYF. The rearrangement uses TRBV6-5 and TRBJ2-7, with TRBD1 as a possible D gene (5 bases). The CDR3 sequence is 13 residues long. V was pared by 6 bases and J by 1 base, with 10 bases between. From germline, CDR1 is MNHEY and CDR2 SVGAGI.

The chain has TRBV28 and TRBJ2-5; 11 bases fit TRBD1. V lost 5 bases, J lost 5 bases, and 1 base stayed unmatched. Germline lookup yields CDR1 MDHEN and CDR2 SYDVKM. CDR3 length: 13 residues. Written as DNA, the CDR3 is TGTGCCAGCAGTGGGGACAGGGGGGAGACCCAGTACTTC. The encoded protein is CASSGDRGETQYF. The full variable domain, with the rest looked up from reference TRBV28 and TRBJ2-5, is DVKVTQSSRYLVKRTGEKVFLECVQDMDHENMFWYRQDPGLGLRLIYFSYDVKMKEKGDIPEGYSVSREKKERFSLILESASTNQTSMYLCASSGDRGETQYFGPGTRLLVL.